Listed below are T cell receptor beta chains from one sample, sequenced in a study of shared clonotypes between healthy human individuals. Data came from immunoSEQ multiplex PCR; TCRdb stores just in-frame clones and leaves some out. Found here are roughly 2.5 million clones, just over 90% of them singletons; the top ten hold around 0.15%. The sequenced sample consisted of naive CD4+ T cells sorted from blood. Receptor source: a man between 18 and 35 years old in good health. CDR3s include the opening cysteine and the closing phenylalanine or tryptophan. A D gene is named only where the DNA matches it firmly.

d_gene,v_gene,j_gene,CDR3aa
NA,TRBV19,TRBJ2-3,CASSINTRQVGTDTQYF
TRBD2,TRBV5-4,TRBJ2-7,CASSGGVGLAGYYEQYF
NA,TRBV7-9,TRBJ1-3,CASRQDSGNTIYF
NA,TRBV6-6,TRBJ1-4,CASSYEGEKLFF
NA,TRBV18,TRBJ1-1,CASSPRENTEAFF
TRBD2,TRBV7-6,TRBJ2-1,CASSRGPRGGDNEQFF
NA,TRBV6-1,TRBJ2-6,CASSAISSSGANVLTF
NA,TRBV6-1,TRBJ1-1,CASSEASGVQLNTEAFF
TRBD1,TRBV28,TRBJ2-7,CASSVDRGRTYEQYF
NA,TRBV5-1,TRBJ2-5,CASSLGQAVETQYF
TRBD1,TRBV5-1,TRBJ1-1,CASSPPGQGNTEAFF
NA,TRBV10-2,TRBJ1-1,CASSELRVGTEAFF
NA,TRBV27,TRBJ2-3,CASSLRATSTDTQYF
NA,TRBV2,TRBJ2-6,CAGAGSGANVLTF
TRBD2,TRBV5-1,TRBJ2-1,CASSPGLAGDNEQFF
NA,TRBV6-5,TRBJ2-1,CASRLGRYNEQFF
NA,TRBV30,TRBJ2-1,CAWKWPGRLYNEQFF
TRBD1,TRBV30,TRBJ2-7,CAWRPPWDRVGQYF
TRBD1,TRBV2,TRBJ1-1,CAGRQGLYTEAFF
TRBD2,TRBV7-2,TRBJ2-5,CASSLTSVQETQYF
NA,TRBV5-1,TRBJ2-1,CASSSQEKQFF
TRBD1,TRBV28,TRBJ2-2,CASSLLGQKSTGELFF
TRBD2,TRBV19,TRBJ2-7,CASSTRTSGVRSSYEQYF
NA,TRBV18,TRBJ2-7,CASSPPGIAYEQYF
NA,TRBV28,TRBJ1-3,CASSLRGRNSGNTIYF
TRBD1,TRBV19,TRBJ1-5,CASSLGQGPNQPQHF
NA,TRBV19,TRBJ1-1,CASRTTAGLAEAFF
TRBD2,TRBV9,TRBJ2-3,CASTAAGGASTDTQYF
TRBD1,TRBV30,TRBJ2-5,CAWSTGQGEETQYF
TRBD1,TRBV18,TRBJ2-6,CASSPQGTGGAGANVLTF
TRBD2,TRBV11-2,TRBJ2-3,CASSLILLAGAVADTQYF
TRBD1,TRBV9,TRBJ1-2,CASSQQGFGYGYTF
NA,TRBV6-1,TRBJ2-7,CASKLGDSWVYEQYF
TRBD1,TRBV9,TRBJ2-3,CASSGTGGQSWDTQYF
TRBD1,TRBV5-1,TRBJ2-7,CASSAGQGASYEQYF
NA,TRBV12-5,TRBJ2-1,CASGLVMGNEQFF
NA,TRBV29-1,TRBJ2-5,CSVLLGGTQYF
NA,TRBV15,TRBJ2-4,CATSRGGAENIQYF
NA,TRBV11-3,TRBJ2-1,CASSGILAGEQFF
NA,TRBV5-4,TRBJ2-7,CASSPGVTPYEQYF